Presented here are 30 T cell receptor beta chains from one specimen sequenced in a study of cytomegalovirus exposure and HLA in healthy donors. The table came from immunoSEQ multiplex PCR; TCRdb's copy has only in-frame clones and leaves some out. The sample holds approximately 65,000 clones, 96% seen once. Source material: PBMCs. Source of these receptors: a woman younger than 30 in good health and CMV-seropositive.

The gene calls are TRBV4-2 and TRBJ2-5; TRBD2 is a possible D gene (6 bases). CDR3 length: 14 amino acids. Germline V gene sequence: CDR1 LGHNA, CDR2 YNFKEQ. Trimming removed 1 base from V and 5 bases from J, with 11 bases in between. CDR3 region: CASSQAGAGETQYF. CDR3 coding DNA: TGTGCCAGCAGCCAAGCCGGGGCGGGGGAGACCCAGTACTTC.

This chain links TRBV30 with TRBJ1-4; unclear D gene. Deletions cut 3 bases from V and 0 bases from J, with 11 bases between. This CDR3 spans 15 amino acids. CDR1 is GTSNPN, CDR2 SVGIG, per germline (reference sequence). CDR3 DNA sequence: TGTGCCTGGAGGAGACCGGGGACAACTAATGAAAAACTGTTTTTT. This encodes CAWRRPGTTNEKLFF.

V is TRBV7-2 and J is TRBJ2-6; 8 nucleotides agree with TRBD1. This CDR3 is 16 amino acids long. The ends lost 1 base at V and 2 bases at J; junction bases unmatched: 1. Germline loops: CDR1 SGHTA, CDR2 FQGNSA. CDR3 in amino acids: CASSLEQGAGANVLTF. DNA for the CDR3: TGTGCCAGCAGCTTAGAACAGGGGGCTGGGGCCAACGTCCTGACTTTC.

The chain is built from TRBV6-5 and TRBJ2-7; 7 bases map to TRBD1. J was trimmed by 4 bases and V by 0 bases; bases with no gene match: 6. There are 15 residues in the CDR3. CDR1 is MNHEY and CDR2 is SVGAGI in the germline V gene. CDR3 sequence: CASSYSQGERYEQYF. CDR3 bases: TGTGCCAGCAGTTACTCGCAGGGGGAGAGGTACGAGCAGTACTTC.

V gene TRBV7-9 combines with J gene TRBJ2-7, with 7 bases aligning to TRBD1. Germline values: CDR1 SEHNR, CDR2 FQNEAQ (reference sequence). After removal of 3 bases from V and 3 bases from J, the junction contained 2 bases not matched to a gene. This CDR3 contains 13 residues. The CDR3 loop reads CASSFTGVYEQYF. The CDR3 DNA is TGTGCCAGCAGCTTCACAGGGGTCTACGAGCAGTACTTC.

This sequence joins TRBV6-6 and TRBJ2-2, with a tentative D call TRBD2 (6 bases). This CDR3 comprises 16 residues. In germline, CDR1 is MNHNY, CDR2 SVGAGI (reference sequence). The ends were cut back, 5 bases at V and 2 bases at J, with 15 bases in the middle. The DNA of the CDR3 is TGTGCCAGCAGTCATACTAGCATGCCCAACACCGGGGAGCTGTTTTTT. Translation: CASSHTSMPNTGELFF.

This chain joins TRBV28 and TRBJ2-1; D remains unclear. Germline V CDR1 and CDR2: MDHEN, SYDVKM. V lost 10 bases and J lost 4, with 11 bases in between. The CDR3 has 12 amino acids. The CDR3, as DNA: TGTGCCACCACCTTGAGGTACAATGAGCAGTTCTTC. It yields the protein CATTLRYNEQFF. The full variable domain, in which reference TRBV28 and TRBJ2-1 provide the parts outside the CDR3, is DVKVTQSSRYLVKRTGEKVFLECVQDMDHENMFWYRQDPGLGLRLIYFSYDVKMKEKGDIPEGYSVSREKKERFSLILESASTNQTSMYLCATTLRYNEQFFGPGTRLTVL.

V and J are TRBV14 and TRBJ2-7; maybe TRBD2 (8 bases). Per the germline V gene, CDR1 is SGHDN and CDR2 is FVKESK. V lost 3 bases and J lost 2, with 17 bases in between. The CDR3 runs to 16 residues. The CDR3 nucleotides read TGTGCCAGCAGCCATCGGGAGGGGGCAGCAGCCTACGAGCAGTACTTC. This sequence encodes CASSHREGAAAYEQYF.

This CDR3 is CASSTAGGSYNEQFF. The CDR3 DNA follows: TGTGCCAGTAGCACGGCGGGGGGCTCCTACAATGAGCAGTTCTTC. The chain links TRBV19 to TRBJ2-1; 8 bases line up with TRBD2. The junction had 4 bases not matched to a gene; V was cut back by 6 bases and J by 0 bases. The CDR3 spans 15 residues. Germline loops: CDR1 LNHDA, CDR2 SQIVND (reference sequence).

The rearrangement uses TRBV4-3 and TRBJ1-1; D unresolved. CDR1 is LGHNA and CDR2 is YSLEER in the germline V gene. The CDR3 extends over 12 amino acids. V dropped 1 base and J dropped 4 bases, with 4 bases sitting between them. CDR3: CASSQGSTEAFF. CDR3 DNA sequence: TGCGCCAGCAGCCAAGGGAGCACTGAAGCTTTCTTT.

The chain uses TRBV9 and TRBJ2-1; perhaps TRBD2 as D (5 bases). Trimming pared 0 bases from V and 8 bases from J, leaving 15 bases between. Germline CDR1 and CDR2: SGDLS and YYNGEE. This CDR3 is 15 amino acids long. CDR3 amino acids: CASSVVSGPGDEQFF. Written as DNA, the CDR3 is TGTGCCAGCAGCGTAGTGAGCGGTCCTGGGGATGAGCAGTTCTTC.

This chain joins TRBV27 and TRBJ2-2; D possibly corresponds to TRBD2 (6 bases). V was shortened by 5 bases and J by 3 bases, with 10 bases between the two germline ends. This CDR3 is 14 amino acids long. Germline V lookup: CDR1 MNHEY, CDR2 SMNVEV (reference sequence). The CDR3 DNA reads as TGTGCCAGCAGTGAGACTAGAGACACCGGGGAGCTGTTTTTT. It codes for CASSETRDTGELFF.

The V call is TRBV10-3, the J call TRBJ2-7; no reliable D call. The CDR3 is made up of 12 amino acids. V lost 2 bases and J 2 bases, leaving 4 bases between the germline ends. Germline V gene data show CDR1 as ENHRY and CDR2 as SYGVKD. The chain's CDR3 is CAISEAAYEQYF. The DNA of the CDR3 is TGTGCCATCAGTGAGGCAGCCTACGAGCAGTACTTC.

V usage is TRBV4-2 and J usage is TRBJ2-7, with a tentative D call TRBD1 (6 bases). Germline V CDR1 and CDR2: LGHNA, YNFKEQ. V shed 4 bases and J shed 1 base, with 11 bases lying between them. CDR3 size: 14 residues. CDR3 residues: CASSLAQGSYEQYF. The CDR3 DNA reads as TGTGCCAGCAGCCTGGCGCAGGGGTCCTACGAGCAGTACTTC.

The count of this clone is one. The chain couples TRBV27 to TRBJ2-1; D remains ambiguous. The V gene's germline CDR1 is MNHEY and CDR2 SMNVEV (reference sequence). The CDR3 runs to 15 residues. The germline V and J ends were trimmed by 4 bases and 7 bases, with 17 bases remaining between them. The CDR3 sequence: CASSSSSWAGNEQFF. For the CDR3, the DNA is TGTGCCAGCAGTTCGTCGTCTTGGGCTGGAAATGAGCAGTTCTTC.

V gene TRBV5-1 combines with J gene TRBJ2-1; D remains unclear. With 0 bases removed from V and 3 bases from J, the gap between germline ends came to 7 bases. The CDR3 sequence is 14 residues long. The germline V gene has CDR1 SGHRS and CDR2 YFSETQ. This CDR3 reads CASSLGGHYNEQFF. For the CDR3, the DNA is TGCGCCAGCAGCTTGGGAGGTCACTACAATGAGCAGTTCTTC. Based on the CDR3 plus reference TRBV5-1 and TRBJ2-1, the full variable domain is KAGVTQTPRYLIKTRGQQVTLSCSPISGHRSVSWYQQTPGQGLQFLFEYFSETQRNKGNFPGRFSGRQFSNSRSEMNVSTLELGDSALYLCASSLGGHYNEQFFGPGTRLTVL.

The chain is built from TRBV29-1 and TRBJ2-3; D is perhaps TRBD2 (7 bases). This CDR3 spans 13 amino acids. CDR1 and CDR2 from the germline V gene are SQVTM and ANQGSEA. V was pared by 4 bases and J by 6 bases, with 14 bases between. CDR3 coding DNA: TGCAGCGTTGTTGGAGGGGGGGGCGATACGCAGTATTTT. Translated, it gives CSVVGGGGDTQYF.

This sequence joins TRBV6-6 and TRBJ1-2; 7 bases are shared with TRBD1. Germline CDR1 reads MNHNY; CDR2 reads SVGAGI (reference sequence). This CDR3 comprises 15 residues. The junction had 13 bases not matched to a gene; V was cut back by 4 bases and J by 8 bases. The CDR3 coding sequence is TGTGCCAGCAGTTCGACAGGGACAGCCGTGGGAGGCTACACCTTC. It yields the protein CASSSTGTAVGGYTF.

This chain links TRBV28 with TRBJ1-1, with 11 bases lining up with TRBD1. V lost 3 bases and J lost 8; bases outside the gene matches: 11. CDR3 size: 16 residues. Germline lookup yields CDR1 MDHEN and CDR2 SYDVKM. CDR3 residues: CASSFPNGQGAREAFF. The CDR3 bases are TGTGCCAGCAGTTTCCCCAATGGACAGGGGGCGAGAGAAGCTTTCTTT.

The V gene is TRBV9, the J gene TRBJ2-7; 9 nucleotides agree with TRBD1. The CDR3 length is 15 residues. V dropped 4 bases and J dropped 5; count of bases not matched to a gene: 10. Germline-derived CDR1 and CDR2 are SGDLS and YYNGEE. The CDR3 bases are TGTGCCAGCAGCCTAGGGAGGACAGGGGCCCACGAGCAGTACTTC. Its protein product is CASSLGRTGAHEQYF.

The V gene is TRBV28, the J gene TRBJ1-2; perhaps TRBD1 as D (5 bases). V was clipped by 0 bases and J by 4 bases, with 9 bases between them. Germline CDR1 reads MDHEN; CDR2 reads SYDVKM. The CDR3 loop spans 14 amino acids. CDR3 protein: CASSLWTETYGYTF. The CDR3 nucleotides are TGTGCCAGCAGTTTATGGACAGAGACCTATGGCTACACCTTC.

V and J are TRBV28 and TRBJ2-7, with D perhaps matching TRBD1 (5 bases). Germline V gives CDR1 MDHEN, CDR2 SYDVKM. V lost 6 bases, J lost 6 bases, and 15 bases lay in between. This CDR3 is built from 13 residues. CDR3 DNA sequence: TGTGCCAGCAGCCCCGCAGGGATCCGCGAGCAGTACTTC. It is translated as CASSPAGIREQYF.

The CDR3 nucleotides read TGCGCCAGCAGTCAAAGGACTAGCGGGAGTTGGACCGGGGAGCTGTTTTTT. The encoded protein is CASSQRTSGSWTGELFF. This chain connects TRBV23-1 to TRBJ2-2; TRBD2 matches at 13 bases. TRBV23-1 is an ORF, with its function uncertain. Trimming removed 2 bases from V and 5 bases from J; junction bases left unmatched: 5. The CDR3 length is 17 residues.

The rearrangement uses TRBV20-1 and TRBJ2-7; no clear D gene. CDR3 length: 11 amino acids. Germline CDR1 DFQATT, CDR2 SNEGSKA (reference sequence). Trimming stripped 3 bases from V and 0 bases from J, with 3 bases between. The CDR3 DNA reads as TGCAGTGCTAGTCTCTCCTACGAGCAGTACTTC. This gives the protein CSASLSYEQYF.

The V gene is TRBV30, the J gene TRBJ2-1; D not certain. CDR1 and CDR2 (germline): GTSNPN, SVGIG (reference sequence). The V gene lost 0 bases and the J gene lost 5 bases, with 8 bases spanning the gap. The CDR3 consists of 13 residues. The CDR3: CAWSVRRDNEQFF. CDR3 bases: TGTGCCTGGAGTGTACGTCGGGACAATGAGCAGTTCTTC.

This clone was detected only once. The chain carries TRBV5-1 and TRBJ2-5, with a weak D call TRBD1 (6 bases). Between the trimmed V and J ends, which lost 4 bases and 2 bases, there was a span of 12 bases. Germline V lookup: CDR1 SGHRS, CDR2 YFSETQ. The CDR3 totals 14 residues. CDR3 sequence: CASSPTGKQETQYF. CDR3 nucleotides: TGCGCCAGCAGCCCTACAGGGAAACAAGAGACCCAGTACTTC.

The chain recombines TRBV18 with TRBJ1-2; 9 nucleotides agree with TRBD1. With V trimmed by 3 bases and J by 2 bases, 1 base remained unmatched. CDR3 size: 14 residues. The germline V gene encodes CDR1 KGHSH and CDR2 LQKENI. This chain's CDR3 is CASSPGTGNYGYTF. The DNA of the CDR3 is TGTGCCAGCTCACCGGGGACAGGGAACTATGGCTACACCTTC.

V usage is TRBV20-1 and J usage is TRBJ1-1; weak D call: TRBD1 (5 bases). CDR3 size: 10 residues. Germline V gene data show CDR1 as DFQATT and CDR2 as SNEGSKA (reference sequence). V was shortened by 6 bases and J by 12 bases, with 14 bases between the two germline ends. The CDR3: CSARGALTFF. DNA for the CDR3: TGCAGTGCAAGGGGCGCGTTGACTTTCTTT.

The chain uses TRBV27 and TRBJ2-7, with TRBD1 identical over 7 bases. The CDR3 covers 13 residues. V gave up 5 bases and J gave up 3 bases; unmatched junction bases: 4. CDR1 is MNHEY, CDR2 SMNVEV, per germline (reference sequence). The CDR3 DNA follows: TGTGCCAGCAGTCGGGACAGACTCTACGAGCAGTACTTC. Its translation: CASSRDRLYEQYF.

J is TRBJ1-2 and V is TRBV28, with 7 bases matching TRBD1. The CDR3 has 13 residues. Trimming took 3 bases from V and 4 from J; bases not matched to a gene: 2. CDR1 and CDR2 from the germline V gene are MDHEN and SYDVKM. This CDR3 is CASSFDRAYGYTF. Written as DNA, the CDR3 is TGTGCCAGCAGTTTCGACAGGGCCTATGGCTACACCTTC.